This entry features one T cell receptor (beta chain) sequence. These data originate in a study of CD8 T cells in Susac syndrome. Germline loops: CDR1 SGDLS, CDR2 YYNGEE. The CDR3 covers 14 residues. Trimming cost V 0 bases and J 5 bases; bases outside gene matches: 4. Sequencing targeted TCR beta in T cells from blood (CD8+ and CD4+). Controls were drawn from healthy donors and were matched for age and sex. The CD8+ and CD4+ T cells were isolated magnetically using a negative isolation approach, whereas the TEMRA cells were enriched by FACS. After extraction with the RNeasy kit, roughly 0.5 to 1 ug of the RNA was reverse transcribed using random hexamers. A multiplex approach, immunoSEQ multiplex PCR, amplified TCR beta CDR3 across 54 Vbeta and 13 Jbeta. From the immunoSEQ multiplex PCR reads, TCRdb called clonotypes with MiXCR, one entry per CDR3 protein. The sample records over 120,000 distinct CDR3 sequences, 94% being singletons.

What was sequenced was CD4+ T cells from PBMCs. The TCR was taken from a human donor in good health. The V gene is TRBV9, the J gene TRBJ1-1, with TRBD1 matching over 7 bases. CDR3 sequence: CASSVDQGGTEAFF. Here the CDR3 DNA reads TGTGCCAGCAGCGTAGATCAGGGGGGAACTGAAGCTTTCTTT.